The 23 T cell receptor beta chains presented below share a single source sample, sequenced in a study of OX40 agonist ivuxolimab in advanced cancers. Using immunoSEQ multiplex PCR, the repertoire was profiled, and TCRdb retains in-frame clones only, with some absent. The data contain 70,000 or so clones, approximately 91% of them singletons. The sample consisted of CD4+ or CD8+ T cells sorted from blood, taken in a trial of the OX40 agonist ivuxolimab. The receptor set was obtained from an adult with an advanced solid tumor such as melanoma, head and neck, liver or kidney cancer.

The rearrangement links TRBV5-6 to TRBJ1-3; TRBD1 is a possible D gene (5 bases). The ends were cut back, 5 bases at V and 3 bases at J, with 6 bases in the middle. Looked up from germline, CDR1 is SGHDT and CDR2 is YYEEEE. The CDR3 spans 12 residues. The CDR3 DNA sequence: TGTGCCAGCAGTCAGGGTGGAAACACCATATATTTT. Translating it yields CASSQGGNTIYF.

J is TRBJ2-2 and V is TRBV7-3, with 11 bases that match TRBD2. The germline gives CDR1 SGHTA, CDR2 FQGTGA. The CDR3 is made up of 19 amino acids. V shed 5 bases and J 5 bases; nucleotides not matched to a gene: 16. The CDR3 region is CASSLKGPSSGRSTGELFF. CDR3 in DNA: TGTGCCAGCAGCCTTAAGGGGCCCTCTAGCGGGAGGAGTACCGGGGAGCTGTTTTTT.

The J gene is TRBJ2-3, the V gene TRBV7-9; 9 positions match TRBD1. Germline-derived CDR1 and CDR2 are SEHNR and FQNEAQ (reference sequence). With 2 bases clipped from V and 3 bases from J, the junction kept 12 bases outside the gene matches. The CDR3 spans 18 residues. The CDR3 here is CASSLSSWGQGGTDTQYF. The CDR3 nucleotides read TGTGCCAGCAGCTTATCTTCCTGGGGACAGGGAGGTACAGATACGCAGTATTTT.

About this clone itself: Relative to the germline gene, one junction end is altered; a read error may explain this. The rearrangement joins TRBV5-1 to TRBJ2-2; 7 bases match TRBD1. The length of the CDR3 is 15 residues. The germline V gene encodes CDR1 SGHRS and CDR2 YFSETQ. CDR3 sequence (DNA): TGTGCCAGCAGCCCCCGGGACAGGAACACCGGGGAGCTGTTTTTT. Residues: CASSPRDRNTGELFF.

The chain recombines TRBV13 with TRBJ2-7; the D call may be TRBD1 or TRBD2 (5 bases each). V was pared by 3 bases and J by 3 bases, with 15 bases between. CDR1 PRHDT and CDR2 FYEKMQ come from the germline V gene (reference sequence). CDR3 length: 15 residues. In nucleotides, the CDR3 is TGTGCCAGCAGCTTTGATTCAGGGAGAGACTACGAGCAGTACTTC. Encoded protein: CASSFDSGRDYEQYF.

This clone appeared a single time. This chain uses TRBV7-9 with TRBJ1-5, with unresolved D. This CDR3 has 13 amino acids. Between the trimmed V and J ends, which lost 4 bases and 4 bases, there was a span of 8 bases. The V gene's germline CDR1 is SEHNR and CDR2 FQNEAQ (reference sequence). CDR3 in DNA: TGTGCCAGCAGCTGGAGAGGGAATCAGCCCCAGCATTTT. Amino acids: CASSWRGNQPQHF.

This chain joins TRBV27 and TRBJ1-2, with 8 bases fitting TRBD1. The CDR3 has 13 amino acids. Germline V gives CDR1 MNHEY, CDR2 SMNVEV (reference sequence). The junction had 9 bases not matched to a gene; V was cut back by 10 bases and J by 5 bases. The DNA of the CDR3 is TGTGCCACCGGGGACAGGCCGGAGTATGGCTACACCTTC. It specifies CATGDRPEYGYTF.

This chain connects TRBV25-1 to TRBJ1-4; 7 bases are a match to TRBD1. J gave up 4 bases and V 3 bases, and 5 bases lay outside the gene matches. The CDR3 totals 15 residues. CDR1 is MGHDK, CDR2 SYGVNS, per germline. The CDR3 DNA is TGTGCCAGCAGTGACGGGACAGTCCATAATGAAAAACTGTTTTTT. Its translation: CASSDGTVHNEKLFF. Based on the CDR3 plus reference TRBV25-1 and TRBJ1-4, the full variable domain is EADIYQTPRYLVIGTGKKITLECSQTMGHDKMYWYQQDPGMELHLIHYSYGVNSTEKGDLSSESTVSRIRTEHFPLTLESARPSHTSQYLCASSDGTVHNEKLFFGSGTQLSVL.

In this sample, this clone turned up a few times. The chain is built from TRBV5-6 and TRBJ1-2; D might be TRBD1 (6 bases). Trimming took 6 bases from V and 4 from J, leaving 16 bases between them. The germline CDR1 and CDR2 sequences are SGHDT and YYEEEE. The CDR3 consists of 14 residues. The CDR3 is CASTSWGGPYGYTF. The CDR3 nucleotides read TGTGCCAGCACCTCCTGGGGGGGCCCCTATGGCTACACCTTC. The entire variable domain, with the rest obtained from reference TRBV5-6 and TRBJ1-2, is as follows: DAGVTQSPTHLIKTRGQQVTLRCSPKSGHDTVSWYQQALGQGPQFIFQYYEEEERQRGNFPDRFSGHQFPNYSSELNVNALLLGDSALYLCASTSWGGPYGYTFGSGTRLTVV.

V and J are TRBV10-3 and TRBJ2-7, with D tentatively TRBD1 or TRBD2 (5 bases each). V gave up 4 bases and J gave up 6 bases, with 7 bases separating them. CDR3 length equals 11 residues. Germline CDR1 reads ENHRY; CDR2 reads SYGVKD. The CDR3 sequence: CAISGGPEQYF. CDR3 DNA: TGTGCCATCAGTGGGGGACCCGAGCAGTACTTC.

The rearrangement joins TRBV18 to TRBJ2-1, with no clear D. CDR3 length: 12 amino acids. CDR1 is KGHSH and CDR2 is LQKENI in the germline V gene. The germline V and J ends were trimmed by 3 bases and 7 bases, with 7 bases remaining between them. The CDR3 DNA sequence: TGTGCCAGCTCACCCCTAGGAAATGAGCAGTTCTTC. It specifies CASSPLGNEQFF.

The rearrangement uses TRBV2 and TRBJ1-4, with D possibly being TRBD1 (5 bases). Germline V lookup: CDR1 SNHLY, CDR2 FYNNEI. This CDR3 has 15 residues. Trimming left V 6 bases short and J 4 bases short, with 15 bases between. The CDR3 region has the DNA TGTGCCAGCAGGAACTCCGGGACCCTTAATGAAAAACTGTTTTTT. Protein product: CASRNSGTLNEKLFF.

This clone has a single count. The DNA of the CDR3 is TGTGCCAGTAGTACGCGACAGGAGGCAGCCTATGGCTACACCTTC. Translation gives CASSTRQEAAYGYTF. The V gene is TRBV19, the J gene TRBJ1-2, with a possible D match to TRBD1 (6 bases). Germline lookup yields CDR1 LNHDA and CDR2 SQIVND (reference sequence). The CDR3 is made up of 15 amino acids. V lost 4 bases and J 4 bases, leaving 16 bases between the germline ends.

This chain uses TRBV5-1 with TRBJ2-7, with 12 bases identical to TRBD1. V gave up 3 bases and J gave up 3 bases; unmatched junction bases: 13. The CDR3 consists of 18 residues. Germline CDR1 reads SGHRS; CDR2 reads YFSETQ. The CDR3 is CASSSKEGQGADVYEQYF. The CDR3 coding sequence is TGCGCCAGCAGCTCGAAGGAGGGACAGGGGGCGGACGTCTACGAGCAGTACTTC.

V and J are TRBV29-1 and TRBJ2-5; perhaps TRBD1 as D (5 bases). Trimming took 6 bases from V and 5 from J, leaving 10 bases between them. In germline, CDR1 is SQVTM, CDR2 ANQGSEA. CDR3 size: 11 residues. The CDR3 sequence is CSVERGETQYF. The CDR3 DNA sequence: TGCAGCGTGGAAAGGGGCGAGACCCAGTACTTC.

CDR3 region: CSVEDWAPSSTEAFF. CDR3 bases: TGCAGCGTTGAAGACTGGGCGCCAAGTTCCACTGAAGCTTTCTTT. The gene calls are TRBV29-1 and TRBJ1-1, with D hard to call. The CDR3 is 15 amino acids. V gave up 0 bases and J gave up 4 bases, with 15 bases separating them. The V gene's germline CDR1 is SQVTM and CDR2 ANQGSEA.

V usage is TRBV28 and J usage is TRBJ2-7, with unresolved D. Trimming removed 2 bases at V and 9 bases at J, with 17 bases between. The CDR3 covers 14 residues. The V gene's germline CDR1 is MDHEN and CDR2 SYDVKM. The CDR3 nucleotides are TGTGCCAGCAGTTTACTGAAAGGGCCCCTTGGGCAGTACTTC. As protein: CASSLLKGPLGQYF.

The genes are TRBV7-6 and TRBJ1-1; 7 bases fit TRBD1. The V and J ends lost 6 bases and 4 bases, in that order; junction bases with no gene match: 11. CDR1 is SGHVS and CDR2 is FNYEAQ in the germline V gene. The CDR3 consists of 15 residues. This CDR3 reads CASSSDRASGTEAFF. CDR3 nucleotide sequence: TGTGCCAGCAGTTCCGACAGGGCTTCGGGCACTGAAGCTTTCTTT.

This clone was counted a single time. This chain connects TRBV19 to TRBJ2-2, with TRBD2 matching 10 bases. The CDR3 totals 15 residues. Germline-derived CDR1 and CDR2 are LNHDA and SQIVND (reference sequence). V was pared by 7 bases and J by 1 base, with 3 bases of the junction left unmatched. The CDR3 bases are TGTGCCAGTAAGCGGGAGGGCCAGAACACCGGGGAGCTGTTTTTT. Protein sequence: CASKREGQNTGELFF.

The V call is TRBV29-1, the J call TRBJ2-7; possibly TRBD1 for D (6 bases). Deletions cut 5 bases from V and 6 bases from J, with 20 bases between. The length of the CDR3 is 14 residues. Germline values: CDR1 SQVTM, CDR2 ANQGSEA. CDR3 coding DNA: TGCAGCGTTTGTACAGGGTCTTTGCAGGGCGAGCAGTACTTC. It translates to CSVCTGSLQGEQYF.

V usage is TRBV10-2 and J usage is TRBJ1-5; 9 bases line up with TRBD1. Germline V gene data show CDR1 as WSHSY and CDR2 as SAAADI. V lost 7 bases to trimming and J lost 0 bases; unmatched junction nucleotides: 10. This CDR3 is 17 amino acids long. CDR3 coding DNA: TGCGCCAGCACGCCGGGACAGGGACCTTATAGCAATCAGCCCCAGCATTTT. Residues: CASTPGQGPYSNQPQHF.

The chain employs TRBV6-6 and TRBJ1-5; no clear D gene. Trimming shortened V by 8 bases and J by 6 bases, and 8 bases separated the two germline ends. This CDR3 has 11 amino acids. The germline CDR1 and CDR2 sequences are MNHNY and SVGAGI (reference sequence). The chain's CDR3 is CASSEGQPQHF. DNA for the CDR3: TGTGCCAGCTCAGAGGGTCAGCCCCAGCATTTT.

The CDR3 bases are TGTGCTAGTGGTTTGGCCGTCGGACAGGGAGGGGGCTATGGCTACACCTTC. Protein sequence: CASGLAVGQGGGYGYTF. The gene calls are TRBV12-5 and TRBJ1-2; 8 positions match TRBD1. Germline V CDR1 and CDR2: LGHNT, FRNRAP. The V gene end was trimmed by 1 base and the J gene end by 4 bases; junction bases not matched to a gene: 11. The CDR3 length is 17 residues. Variable domain in full (rest from reference TRBV12-5 and TRBJ1-2): DARVTQTPRHKVTEMGQEVTMRCQPILGHNTVFWYRQTMMQGLELLAYFRNRAPLDDSGMPKDRFSAEMPDATLATLKIQPSEPRDSAVYFCASGLAVGQGGGYGYTFGSGTRLTVV.